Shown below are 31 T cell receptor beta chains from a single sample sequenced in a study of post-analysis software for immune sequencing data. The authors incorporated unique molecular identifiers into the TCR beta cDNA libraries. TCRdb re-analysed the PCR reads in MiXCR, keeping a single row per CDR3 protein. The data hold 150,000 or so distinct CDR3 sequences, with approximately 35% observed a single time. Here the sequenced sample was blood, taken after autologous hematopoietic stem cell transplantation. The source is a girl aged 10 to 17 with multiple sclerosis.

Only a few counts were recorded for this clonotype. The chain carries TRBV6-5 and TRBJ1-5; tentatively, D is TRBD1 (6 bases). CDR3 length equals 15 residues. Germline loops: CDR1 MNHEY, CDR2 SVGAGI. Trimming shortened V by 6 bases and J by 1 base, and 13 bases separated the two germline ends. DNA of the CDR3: TGTGCCAGCAGCCGGGTCAGGGGAAGCAATCAGCCCCAGCATTTT. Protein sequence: CASSRVRGSNQPQHF.

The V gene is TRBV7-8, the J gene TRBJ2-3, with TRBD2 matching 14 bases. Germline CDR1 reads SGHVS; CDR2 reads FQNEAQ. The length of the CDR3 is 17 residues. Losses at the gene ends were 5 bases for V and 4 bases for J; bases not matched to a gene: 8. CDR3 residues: CASSLGRGLAGADTQYF. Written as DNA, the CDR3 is TGTGCCAGCAGCCTAGGCCGGGGACTAGCGGGAGCAGATACGCAGTATTTT. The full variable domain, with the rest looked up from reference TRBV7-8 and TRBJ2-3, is GAGVSQSPRYKVAKRGQDVALRCDPISGHVSLFWYQQALGQGPEFLTYFQNEAQLDKSGLPSDRFFAERPEGSVSTLKIQRTQQEDSAVYLCASSLGRGLAGADTQYFGPGTRLTVL.

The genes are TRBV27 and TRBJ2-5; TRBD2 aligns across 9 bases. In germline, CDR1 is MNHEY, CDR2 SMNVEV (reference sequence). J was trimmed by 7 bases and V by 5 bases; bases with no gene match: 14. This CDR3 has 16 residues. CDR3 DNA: TGTGCCAGCAGTCCTAAGTTGGGTAGCGGGAGAGGGACCCAGTACTTC. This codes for CASSPKLGSGRGTQYF.

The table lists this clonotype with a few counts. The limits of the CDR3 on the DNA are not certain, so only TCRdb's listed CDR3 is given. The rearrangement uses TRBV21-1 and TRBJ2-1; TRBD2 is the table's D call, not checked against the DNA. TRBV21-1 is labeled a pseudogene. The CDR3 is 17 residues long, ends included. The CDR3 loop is CASSKSVGSGSRNEQFF.

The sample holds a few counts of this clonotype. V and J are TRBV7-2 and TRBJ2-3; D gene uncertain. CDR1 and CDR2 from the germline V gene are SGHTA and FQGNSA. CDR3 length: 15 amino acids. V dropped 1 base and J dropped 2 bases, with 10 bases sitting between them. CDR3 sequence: CASSLVLGNTDTQYF. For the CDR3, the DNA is TGTGCCAGCAGCTTAGTGTTGGGGAACACAGATACGCAGTATTTT.

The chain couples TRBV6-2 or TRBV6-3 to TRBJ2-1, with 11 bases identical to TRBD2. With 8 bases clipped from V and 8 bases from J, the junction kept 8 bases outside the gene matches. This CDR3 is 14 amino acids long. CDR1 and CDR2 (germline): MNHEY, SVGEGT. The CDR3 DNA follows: TGTGCCAGCGTTAGCGGGAGGGCCAGGGATGAGCAGTTCTTC. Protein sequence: CASVSGRARDEQFF.

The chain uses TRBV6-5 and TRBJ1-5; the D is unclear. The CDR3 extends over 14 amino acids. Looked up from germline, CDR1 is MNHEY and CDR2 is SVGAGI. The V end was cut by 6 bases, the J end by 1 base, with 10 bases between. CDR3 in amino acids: CASRARESNQPQHF. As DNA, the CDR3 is TGTGCCAGCAGGGCCCGGGAGAGCAATCAGCCCCAGCATTTT.

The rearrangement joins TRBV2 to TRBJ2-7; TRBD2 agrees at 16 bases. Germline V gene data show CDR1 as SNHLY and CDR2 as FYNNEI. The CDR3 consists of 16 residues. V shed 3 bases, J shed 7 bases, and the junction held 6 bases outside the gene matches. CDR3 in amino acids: CASSEGLAGGPGEQYF. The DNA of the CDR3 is TGTGCCAGCAGTGAGGGACTAGCGGGAGGGCCAGGGGAGCAGTACTTC.

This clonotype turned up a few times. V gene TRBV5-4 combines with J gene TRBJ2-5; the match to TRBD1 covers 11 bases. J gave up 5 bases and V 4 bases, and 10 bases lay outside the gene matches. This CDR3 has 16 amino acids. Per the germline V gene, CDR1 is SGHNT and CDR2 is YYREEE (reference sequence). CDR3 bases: TGTGCCAGCAGCCCCGGGACAGGGGGTTTGGGGGAGACCCAGTACTTC. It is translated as CASSPGTGGLGETQYF.

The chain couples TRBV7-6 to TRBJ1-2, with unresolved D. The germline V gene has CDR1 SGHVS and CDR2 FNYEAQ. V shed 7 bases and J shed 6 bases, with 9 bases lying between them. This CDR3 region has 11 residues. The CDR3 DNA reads TGTGCCAGCACCCTCGGGGATGGCTACACCTTC. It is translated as CASTLGDGYTF.

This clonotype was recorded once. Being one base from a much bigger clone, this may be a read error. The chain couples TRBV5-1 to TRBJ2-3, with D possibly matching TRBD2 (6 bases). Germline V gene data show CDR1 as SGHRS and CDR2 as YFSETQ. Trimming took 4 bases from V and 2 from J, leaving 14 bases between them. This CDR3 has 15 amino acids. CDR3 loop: CASSPTRGFTDTQYF. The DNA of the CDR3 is TGCGCCAGCAGCCCGACTAGAGGCTTCACAGATACGCAGTATTTT.

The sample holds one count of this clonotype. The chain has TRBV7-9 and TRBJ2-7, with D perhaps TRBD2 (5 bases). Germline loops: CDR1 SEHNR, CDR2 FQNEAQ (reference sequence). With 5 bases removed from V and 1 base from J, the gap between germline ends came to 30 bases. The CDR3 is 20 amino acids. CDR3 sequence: CASSPTMLRGIMEESYEQYF. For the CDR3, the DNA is TGTGCCAGCAGCCCAACAATGCTTCGGGGTATCATGGAAGAATCCTACGAGCAGTACTTC.

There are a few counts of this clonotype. The CDR3 nucleotides read TGCAGTGCTACCGCGGGGGGGAAGGACACAGATACGCAGTATTTT. Its translation: CSATAGGKDTDTQYF. J is TRBJ2-3 and V is TRBV20-1, with 9 bases fitting TRBD2. Unmatched junction bases numbered 7, after V lost 4 bases and J lost 2 bases. Germline V gene sequence: CDR1 DFQATT, CDR2 SNEGSKA (reference sequence). This CDR3 has 15 residues.

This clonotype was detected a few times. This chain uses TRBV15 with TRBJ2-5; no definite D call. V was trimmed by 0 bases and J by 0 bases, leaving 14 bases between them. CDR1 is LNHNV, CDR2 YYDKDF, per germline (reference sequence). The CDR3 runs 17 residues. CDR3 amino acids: CATSRDRNRLNQETQYF. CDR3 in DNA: TGTGCCACCAGCAGAGATCGGAATAGATTGAACCAAGAGACCCAGTACTTC.

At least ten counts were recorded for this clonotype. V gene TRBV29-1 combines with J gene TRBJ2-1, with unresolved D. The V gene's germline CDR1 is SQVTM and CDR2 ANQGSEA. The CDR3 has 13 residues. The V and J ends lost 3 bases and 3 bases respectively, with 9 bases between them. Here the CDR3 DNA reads TGCAGCGTTGAGGAGACCAACTACAATGAGCAGTTCTTC. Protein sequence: CSVEETNYNEQFF.

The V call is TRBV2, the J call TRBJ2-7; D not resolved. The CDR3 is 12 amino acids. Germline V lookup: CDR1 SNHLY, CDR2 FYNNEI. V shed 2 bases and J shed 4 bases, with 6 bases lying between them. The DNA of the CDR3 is TGTGCCAGCAGTGAAAAGGGATACGAGCAGTACTTC. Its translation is CASSEKGYEQYF.

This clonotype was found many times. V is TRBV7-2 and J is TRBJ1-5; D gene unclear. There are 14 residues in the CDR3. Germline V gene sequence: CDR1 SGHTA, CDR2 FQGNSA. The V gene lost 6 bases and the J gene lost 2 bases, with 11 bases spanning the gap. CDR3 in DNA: TGTGCCAGCAGTTTGGGCGGGGGCAATCAGCCCCAGCATTTT. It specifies CASSLGGGNQPQHF. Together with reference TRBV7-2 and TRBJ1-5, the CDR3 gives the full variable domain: GAGVSQSPSNKVTEKGKDVELRCDPISGHTALYWYRQSLGQGLEFLIYFQGNSAPDKSGLPSDRFSAERTGGSVSTLTIQRTQQEDSAVYLCASSLGGGNQPQHFGDGTRLSIL.

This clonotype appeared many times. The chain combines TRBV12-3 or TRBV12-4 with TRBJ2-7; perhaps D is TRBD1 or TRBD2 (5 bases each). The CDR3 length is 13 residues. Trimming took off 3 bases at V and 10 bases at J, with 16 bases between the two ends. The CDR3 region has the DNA TGTGCCAGCAGTTTTGGGACCCTCCCGGAACAGTACTTC. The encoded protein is CASSFGTLPEQYF.

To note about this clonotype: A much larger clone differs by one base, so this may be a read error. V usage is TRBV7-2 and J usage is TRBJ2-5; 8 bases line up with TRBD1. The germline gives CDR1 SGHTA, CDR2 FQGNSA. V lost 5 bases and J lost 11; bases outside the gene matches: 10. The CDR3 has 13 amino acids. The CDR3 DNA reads TGTGCCAGCAGCCTGACGCGACAGGGGCAGCAGTACTTC. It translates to CASSLTRQGQQYF.

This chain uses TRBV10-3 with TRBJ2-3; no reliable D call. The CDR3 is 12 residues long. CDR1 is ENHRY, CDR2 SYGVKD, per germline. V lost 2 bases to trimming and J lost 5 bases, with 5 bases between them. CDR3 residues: CAISEGEDTQYF. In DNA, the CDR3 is TGTGCCATCAGTGAGGGGGAAGATACGCAGTATTTT.

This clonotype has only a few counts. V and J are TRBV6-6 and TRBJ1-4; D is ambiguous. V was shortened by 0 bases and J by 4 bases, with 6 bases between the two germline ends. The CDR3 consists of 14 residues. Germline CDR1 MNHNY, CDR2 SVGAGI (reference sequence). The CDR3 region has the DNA TGTGCCAGCAGTTACTCGTTGGGTAATGAAAAACTGTTTTTT. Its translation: CASSYSLGNEKLFF.

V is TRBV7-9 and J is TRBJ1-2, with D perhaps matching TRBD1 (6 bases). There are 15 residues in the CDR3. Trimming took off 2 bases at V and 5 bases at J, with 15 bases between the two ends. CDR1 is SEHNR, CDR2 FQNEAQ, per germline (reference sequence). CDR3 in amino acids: CASSLWRGQGYGYTF. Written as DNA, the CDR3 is TGTGCCAGCAGCTTATGGCGGGGCCAGGGGTATGGCTACACCTTC. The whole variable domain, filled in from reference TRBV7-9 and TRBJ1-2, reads DTGVSQNPRHKITKRGQNVTFRCDPISEHNRLYWYRQTLGQGPEFLTYFQNEAQLEKSRLLSDRFSAERPKGSFSTLEIQRTEQGDSAMYLCASSLWRGQGYGYTFGSGTRLTVV.

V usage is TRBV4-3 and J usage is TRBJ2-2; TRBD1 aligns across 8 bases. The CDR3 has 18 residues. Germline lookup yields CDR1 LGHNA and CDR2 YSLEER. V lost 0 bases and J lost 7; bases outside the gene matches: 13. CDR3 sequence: CASSQDIPLTGVGGELFF. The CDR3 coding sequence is TGCGCCAGCAGCCAAGATATCCCCTTGACAGGGGTAGGCGGGGAGCTGTTTTTT.

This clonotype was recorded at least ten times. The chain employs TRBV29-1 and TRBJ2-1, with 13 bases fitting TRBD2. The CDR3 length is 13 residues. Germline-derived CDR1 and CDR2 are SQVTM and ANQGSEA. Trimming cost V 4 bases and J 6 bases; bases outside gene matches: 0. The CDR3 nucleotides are TGCAGCGTTGGGACTAGCGGGAGCAATGAGCAGTTCTTC. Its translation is CSVGTSGSNEQFF.

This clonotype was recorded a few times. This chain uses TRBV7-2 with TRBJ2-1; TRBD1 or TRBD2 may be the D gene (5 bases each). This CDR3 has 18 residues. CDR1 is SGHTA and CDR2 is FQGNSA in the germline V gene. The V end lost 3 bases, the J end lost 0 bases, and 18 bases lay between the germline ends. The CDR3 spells CASSFGAERYSSYNEQFF. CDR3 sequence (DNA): TGTGCCAGCAGCTTCGGGGCGGAGCGGTATAGCTCCTACAATGAGCAGTTCTTC.

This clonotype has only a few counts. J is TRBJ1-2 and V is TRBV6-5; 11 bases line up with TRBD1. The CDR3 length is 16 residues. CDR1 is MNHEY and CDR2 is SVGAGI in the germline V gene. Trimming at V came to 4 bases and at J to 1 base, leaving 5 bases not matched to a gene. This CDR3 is CASSSSDRGHNYGYTF. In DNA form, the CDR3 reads TGTGCCAGCAGTTCGTCGGACAGGGGGCATAACTATGGCTACACCTTC.

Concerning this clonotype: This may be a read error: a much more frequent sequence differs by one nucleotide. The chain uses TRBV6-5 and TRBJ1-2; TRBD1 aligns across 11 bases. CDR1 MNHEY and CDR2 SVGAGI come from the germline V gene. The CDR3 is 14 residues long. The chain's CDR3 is CASRRTGGEGGHTF. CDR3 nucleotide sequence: TGTGCCAGCAGACGGACAGGGGGCGAAGGTGGCCACACCTTC.

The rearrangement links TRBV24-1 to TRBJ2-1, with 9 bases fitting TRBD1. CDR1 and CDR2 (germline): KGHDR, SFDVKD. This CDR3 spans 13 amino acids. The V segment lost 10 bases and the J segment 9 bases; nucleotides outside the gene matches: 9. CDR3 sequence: CATKQGARGEQFF. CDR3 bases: TGTGCCACTAAACAGGGGGCTCGGGGTGAGCAGTTCTTC.

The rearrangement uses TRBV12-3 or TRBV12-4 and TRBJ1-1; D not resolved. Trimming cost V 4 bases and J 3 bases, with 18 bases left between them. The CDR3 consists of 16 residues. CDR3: CASSSIRRYSHTEAFF. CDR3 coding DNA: TGTGCCAGCAGTTCTATACGGAGGTATAGTCACACTGAAGCTTTCTTT.

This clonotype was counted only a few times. This chain's CDR3 is CSVIQGINYGYTF. CDR3 nucleotides: TGCAGCGTGATACAGGGAATTAACTATGGCTACACCTTC. The V call is TRBV29-1, the J call TRBJ1-2; D might be TRBD1 (6 bases). Germline CDR1 and CDR2: SQVTM and ANQGSEA. V dropped 6 bases and J dropped 1 base, with 12 bases sitting between them. CDR3 length: 13 amino acids.

The CDR3 here is CASTLDTWDYEQYF. The DNA of the CDR3 is TGTGCCAGCACGCTAGACACCTGGGACTACGAGCAGTACTTC. The chain carries TRBV7-2 and TRBJ2-5; D not resolved. The J call is uncertain, as TRBJ2-7 better fits the DNA end. The CDR3 extends over 14 amino acids. Germline loops: CDR1 SGHTA, CDR2 FQGNSA.